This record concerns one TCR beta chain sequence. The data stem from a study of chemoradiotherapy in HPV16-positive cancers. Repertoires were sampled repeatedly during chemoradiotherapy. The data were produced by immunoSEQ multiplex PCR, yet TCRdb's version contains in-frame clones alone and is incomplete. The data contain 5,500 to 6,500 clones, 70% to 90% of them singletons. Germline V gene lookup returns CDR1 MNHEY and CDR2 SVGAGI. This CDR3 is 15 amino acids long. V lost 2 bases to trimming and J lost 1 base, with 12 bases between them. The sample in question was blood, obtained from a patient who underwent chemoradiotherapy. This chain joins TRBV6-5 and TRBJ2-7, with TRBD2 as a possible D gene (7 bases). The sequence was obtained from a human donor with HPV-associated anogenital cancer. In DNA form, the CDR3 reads TGTGCCAGCAGTTACCGGGGGGCGGGGTCCTACGAGCAGTACTTC. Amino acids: CASSYRGAGSYEQYF.